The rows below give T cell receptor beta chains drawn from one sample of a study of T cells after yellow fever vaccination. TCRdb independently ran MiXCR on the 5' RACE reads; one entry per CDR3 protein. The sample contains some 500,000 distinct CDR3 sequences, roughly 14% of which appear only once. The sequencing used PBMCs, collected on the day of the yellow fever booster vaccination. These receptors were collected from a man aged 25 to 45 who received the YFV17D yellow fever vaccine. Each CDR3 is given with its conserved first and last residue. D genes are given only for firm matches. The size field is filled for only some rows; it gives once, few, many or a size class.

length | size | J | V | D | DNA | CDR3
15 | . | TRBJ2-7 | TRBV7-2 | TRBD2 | TGTGCCAGCAGCCTCGGGACTAGGAGGCTCGGCGAGCAGTACTTC | CASSLGTRRLGEQYF
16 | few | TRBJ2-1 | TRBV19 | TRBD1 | TGTGCCAGTCGACCGATTACGACAGGGGCGGTCGGTGAGCAGTTCTTC | CASRPITTGAVGEQFF
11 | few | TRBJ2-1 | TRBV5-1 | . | TGCGCCAGCACCAATATGGGCGAGCAGTTCTTC | CASTNMGEQFF
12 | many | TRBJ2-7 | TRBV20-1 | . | TGCAGTGCTTGGAGGGCCGCCTACGAGCAGTACTTC | CSAWRAAYEQYF
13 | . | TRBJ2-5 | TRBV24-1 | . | TGTGCCACCAGTGATTTGCGTGGGGAGACCCAGTACTTC | CATSDLRGETQYF
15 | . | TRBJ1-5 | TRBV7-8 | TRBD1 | TGTGCCAGCAGCAAAGGGACAGGGAACAATCAGCCCCAGCATTTT | CASSKGTGNNQPQHF
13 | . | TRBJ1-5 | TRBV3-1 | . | TGTGCCAGCAGCAAGCAGGTGCCTCAGACACAGCTTTTT | CASSKQVPQTQLF
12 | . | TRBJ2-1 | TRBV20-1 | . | TGCAGTGCTAGATACCGGGAGCATGAGCAGTTCTTC | CSARYREHEQFF
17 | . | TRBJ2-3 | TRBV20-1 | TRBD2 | TGCAGTGCTAGAGCCACTATTATAGCGGGAGGACGAAGCTCCCAGTATTTT | CSARATIIAGGRSSQYF
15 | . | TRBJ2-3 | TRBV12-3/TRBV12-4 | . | TGTGCCAGCAGCTCCAGTTGGGCTGGCACAGATACGCAGTATTTT | CASSSSWAGTDTQYF
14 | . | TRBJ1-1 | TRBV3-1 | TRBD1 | TGTGCGACCGTCCAGGGGGCTGGGAACACTGAAGCTTTCTTT | CATVQGAGNTEAFF
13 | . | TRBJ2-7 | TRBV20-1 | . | TGCAGTGCTAGAGATGAAGGAAGTGCGAAGCAGTACTTC | CSARDEGSAKQYF
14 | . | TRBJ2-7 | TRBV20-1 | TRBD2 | TGCAGTGCTAGAGGGACTAGCGGGAACTACGAGCAGTACTTC | CSARGTSGNYEQYF
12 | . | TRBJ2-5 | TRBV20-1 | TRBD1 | TGCAGTGCCGCCCGGGGACAGTGGGACCAGTACTTC | CSAARGQWDQYF
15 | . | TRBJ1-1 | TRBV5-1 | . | TGCGCCAGCAGCTTGGTCGGGGGGGAGAACACTGAAGCTTTCTTT | CASSLVGGENTEAFF
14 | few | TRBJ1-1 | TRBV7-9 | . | TGTGCCAGCAGACGAGGGACTGTGAACACTGAAGCTTTCTTT | CASRRGTVNTEAFF
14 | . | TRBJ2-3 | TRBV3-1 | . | TGTGCCAGCAGCCAAGGAGTTTATACAGATACGCAGTATTTT | CASSQGVYTDTQYF
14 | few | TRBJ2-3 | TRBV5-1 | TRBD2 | TGCGCCAGCAGTTGGGAGGGAAACACAGATACGCAGTATTTT | CASSWEGNTDTQYF
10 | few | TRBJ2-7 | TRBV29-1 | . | TGCAGCGTTCTGCTCTACGAGCAGTACTTC | CSVLLYEQYF
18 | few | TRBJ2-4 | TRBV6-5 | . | TGTGCCAGCAGTTGTATCCCCGAGGTACCTCTAGCCAAAAACATTCAGTACTTC | CASSCIPEVPLAKNIQYF
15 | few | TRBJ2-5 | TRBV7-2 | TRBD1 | TGTGCCAGCAGCTTAGTCCAGGGGGTATTGGAGACCCAGTACTTC | CASSLVQGVLETQYF
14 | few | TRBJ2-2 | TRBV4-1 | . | TGCGCCAGCAGCCAAGTAAGGGGGTCCGGGGAGCTGTTTTTT | CASSQVRGSGELFF
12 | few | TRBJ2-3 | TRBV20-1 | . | TGCAGTGCTAGGTTGGGCACAGATACGCAGTATTTT | CSARLGTDTQYF
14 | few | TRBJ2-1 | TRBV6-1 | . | TGTGCCAGCAGGAAAATATCCCCTATATTTGAGCAGTTCTTC | CASRKISPIFEQFF
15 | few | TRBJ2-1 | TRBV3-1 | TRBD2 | TGTGCCAGCAGCCCAGGACTAGCGGCCCAGAATGAGCAGTTCTTC | CASSPGLAAQNEQFF
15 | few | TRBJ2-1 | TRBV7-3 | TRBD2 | TGTGCCAGCAGCAAACTAGCGGGGACCTACAATGAGCAGTTCTTC | CASSKLAGTYNEQFF
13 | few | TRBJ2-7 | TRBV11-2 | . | TGTGCCAGCAGCTTAGGGAGTCTCTACGAGCAGTACTTC | CASSLGSLYEQYF
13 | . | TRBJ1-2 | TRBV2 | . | TGTGCCAGCAGTTTAGACAGCCTCTATGGCTACACCTTC | CASSLDSLYGYTF
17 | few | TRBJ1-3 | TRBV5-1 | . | TGCGCCAGCAGCTACAACATGGCTGCGTTCTCTGGAAACACCATATATTTT | CASSYNMAAFSGNTIYF
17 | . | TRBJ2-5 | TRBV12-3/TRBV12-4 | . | TGTGCCAGCAGTTTTTTGGGTTCATGGCAGACCAAGAGGACCCAGTACTTC | CASSFLGSWQTKRTQYF
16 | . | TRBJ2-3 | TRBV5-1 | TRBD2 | TGCGCCAGCAGCTTGTCTTTTGCGGGAGGTACAGATACGCAGTATTTT | CASSLSFAGGTDTQYF
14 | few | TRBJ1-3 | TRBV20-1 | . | TGCAGTGCAACCCCACATAGCTCTGGAAACACCATATATTTT | CSATPHSSGNTIYF
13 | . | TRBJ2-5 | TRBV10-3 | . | TGTGCCATCAGTGAGATTCGCCAAGAGACCCAGTACTTC | CAISEIRQETQYF